Ten or more counts support the clone carrying this TCR beta chain. Germline V lookup: CDR1 SGHTA, CDR2 FQGNSA. The V segment lost 1 base and the J segment 5 bases; nucleotides outside the gene matches: 12. The CDR3 covers 18 residues. The data stem from a study of T cell repertoires in cytomegalovirus infection. Using its own MiXCR run on the reads, TCRdb lists one record per CDR3 protein. The sample lists roughly 640,000 distinct CDR3 sequences, 20% to 25% occurring once. Sequenced material: CD8+ T cells from PBMCs. The chain recombines TRBV7-2 with TRBJ2-3; 10 bases fit TRBD2. The receptor was isolated from a human donor in good health (CMV status not recorded). Some clones in this sample may be carry-over from other donors' samples. CDR3 sequence (DNA): TGTGCCAGCAGCTTAGAGTGGAGGAGCGGGGGGGGCTTAGATACGCAGTATTTT. As protein: CASSLEWRSGGGLDTQYF.